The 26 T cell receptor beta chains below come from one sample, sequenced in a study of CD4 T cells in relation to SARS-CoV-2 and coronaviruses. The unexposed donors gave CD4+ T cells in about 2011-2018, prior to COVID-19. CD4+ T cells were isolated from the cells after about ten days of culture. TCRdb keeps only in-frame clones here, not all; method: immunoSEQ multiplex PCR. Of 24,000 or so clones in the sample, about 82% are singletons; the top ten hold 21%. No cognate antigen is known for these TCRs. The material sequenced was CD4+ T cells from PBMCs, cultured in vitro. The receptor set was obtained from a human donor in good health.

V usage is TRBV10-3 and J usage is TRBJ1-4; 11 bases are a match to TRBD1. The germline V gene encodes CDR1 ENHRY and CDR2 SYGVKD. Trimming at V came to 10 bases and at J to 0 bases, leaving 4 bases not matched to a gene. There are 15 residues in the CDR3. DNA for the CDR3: TGTGCCACCCCGGGACAGGGGGCAACTAATGAAAAACTGTTTTTT. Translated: CATPGQGATNEKLFF.

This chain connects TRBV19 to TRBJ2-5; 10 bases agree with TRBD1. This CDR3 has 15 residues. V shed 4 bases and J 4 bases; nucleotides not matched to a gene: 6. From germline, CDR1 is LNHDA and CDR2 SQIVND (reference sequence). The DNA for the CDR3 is TGTGCCAGTAGTACGCGGACAGGGGGAGGAGAGACCCAGTACTTC. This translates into CASSTRTGGGETQYF.

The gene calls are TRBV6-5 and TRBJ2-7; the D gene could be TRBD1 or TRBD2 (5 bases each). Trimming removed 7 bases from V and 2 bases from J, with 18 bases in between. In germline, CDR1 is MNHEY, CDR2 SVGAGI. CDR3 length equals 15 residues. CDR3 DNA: TGTGCCAGCAAAGGGGACCGATATCCCCCCTACGAGCAGTACTTC. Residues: CASKGDRYPPYEQYF.

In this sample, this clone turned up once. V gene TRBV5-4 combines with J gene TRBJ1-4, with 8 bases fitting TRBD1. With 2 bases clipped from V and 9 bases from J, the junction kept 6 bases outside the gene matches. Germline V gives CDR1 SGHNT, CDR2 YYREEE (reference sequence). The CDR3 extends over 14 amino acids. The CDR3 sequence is CASSLQGDEKKLFF. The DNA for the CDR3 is TGTGCCAGCAGCTTACAGGGGGACGAGAAAAAACTGTTTTTT. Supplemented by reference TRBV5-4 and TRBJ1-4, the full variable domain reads ETGVTQSPTHLIKTRGQQVTLRCSSQSGHNTVSWYQQALGQGPQFIFQYYREEENGRGNFPPRFSGLQFPNYSSELNVNALELDDSALYLCASSLQGDEKKLFFGSGTQLSVL.

CDR3 sequence: CASSRTGRQQGYTF. CDR3 sequence (DNA): TGCGCCAGCAGCCGAACGGGGCGTCAGCAGGGCTACACCTTC. The chain links TRBV4-1 to TRBJ1-2; perhaps TRBD1 as D (5 bases). Trimming shortened V by 4 bases and J by 8 bases, and 17 bases separated the two germline ends. The CDR3 has 14 amino acids. Looked up from germline, CDR1 is MGHRA and CDR2 is YSYEKL.

The CDR3 sequence is CAWSGDRGNQPQHF. The CDR3 DNA is TGTGCCTGGAGTGGGGACAGGGGCAATCAGCCCCAGCATTTT. The V and J genes are TRBV30 and TRBJ1-5; 9 positions match TRBD1. Germline CDR1 and CDR2: GTSNPN and SVGIG (reference sequence). CDR3 length equals 14 residues. Unmatched junction bases numbered 0, after V lost 1 base and J lost 2 bases.

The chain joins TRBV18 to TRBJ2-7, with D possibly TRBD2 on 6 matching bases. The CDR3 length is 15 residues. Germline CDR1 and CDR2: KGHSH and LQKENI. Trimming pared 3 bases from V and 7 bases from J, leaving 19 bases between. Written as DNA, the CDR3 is TGTGCCAGCTCACCCGGGGAGCGGGTGGGAGTAGAGCAGTACTTC. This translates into CASSPGERVGVEQYF.

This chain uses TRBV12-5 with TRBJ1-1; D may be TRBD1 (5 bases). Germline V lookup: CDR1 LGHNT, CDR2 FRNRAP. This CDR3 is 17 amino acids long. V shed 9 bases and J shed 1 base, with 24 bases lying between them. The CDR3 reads CASAKDSPSIGNTEAFF. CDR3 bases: TGTGCTAGCGCAAAAGACAGCCCTTCGATCGGGAACACTGAAGCTTTCTTT.

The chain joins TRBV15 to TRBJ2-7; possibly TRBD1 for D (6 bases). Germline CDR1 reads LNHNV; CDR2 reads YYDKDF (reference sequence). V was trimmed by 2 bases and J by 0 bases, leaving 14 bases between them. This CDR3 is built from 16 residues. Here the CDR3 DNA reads TGTGCCACCAGCAGAATAGGACAGTCAAACTCCTACGAGCAGTACTTC. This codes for CATSRIGQSNSYEQYF.

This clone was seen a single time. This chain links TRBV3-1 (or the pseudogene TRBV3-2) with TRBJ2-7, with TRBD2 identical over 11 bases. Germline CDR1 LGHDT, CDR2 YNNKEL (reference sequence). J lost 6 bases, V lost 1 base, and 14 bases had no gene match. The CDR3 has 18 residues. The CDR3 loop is CASSQGWAFSGRASEQYF. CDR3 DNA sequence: TGTGCCAGCAGCCAAGGTTGGGCCTTTAGCGGGAGGGCCTCCGAGCAGTACTTC.

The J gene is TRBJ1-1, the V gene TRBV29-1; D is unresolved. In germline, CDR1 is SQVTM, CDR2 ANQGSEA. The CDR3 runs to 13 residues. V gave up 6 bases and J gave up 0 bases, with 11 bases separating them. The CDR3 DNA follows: TGCAGCGTCGCCCGGGGTGTGAACACTGAAGCTTTCTTT. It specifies CSVARGVNTEAFF.

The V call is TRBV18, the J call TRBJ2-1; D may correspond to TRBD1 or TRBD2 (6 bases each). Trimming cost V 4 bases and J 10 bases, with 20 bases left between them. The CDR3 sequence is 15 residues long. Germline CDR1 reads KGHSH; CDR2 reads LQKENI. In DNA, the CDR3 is TGTGCCAGCTCACTCCCAGGGGACTTTGCTAGAGAGCAGTTCTTC. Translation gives CASSLPGDFAREQFF.

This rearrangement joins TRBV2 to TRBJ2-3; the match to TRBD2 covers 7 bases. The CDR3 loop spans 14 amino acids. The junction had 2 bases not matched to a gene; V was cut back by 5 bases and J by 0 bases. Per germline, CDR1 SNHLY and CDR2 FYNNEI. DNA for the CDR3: TGTGCCAGCAGTCGGGACTACAGCACAGATACGCAGTATTTT. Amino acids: CASSRDYSTDTQYF.

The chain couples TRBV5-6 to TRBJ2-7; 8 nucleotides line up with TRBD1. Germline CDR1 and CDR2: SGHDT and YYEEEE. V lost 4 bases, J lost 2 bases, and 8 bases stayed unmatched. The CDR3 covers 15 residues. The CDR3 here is CASSLTGTGPYEQYF. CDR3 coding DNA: TGTGCCAGCAGCCTCACCGGGACAGGCCCCTACGAGCAGTACTTC.

The CDR3 DNA reads as TGTGCCAGCAGCTTAGGGGCCCTGGGAGGCGATGGCTACACCTTC. Amino acid sequence: CASSLGALGGDGYTF. The chain couples TRBV11-2 to TRBJ1-2; D is undetermined. Germline CDR1 reads SGHAT; CDR2 reads FQNNGV. Trimming removed 1 base from V and 6 bases from J, with 15 bases in between. The CDR3 covers 15 residues.

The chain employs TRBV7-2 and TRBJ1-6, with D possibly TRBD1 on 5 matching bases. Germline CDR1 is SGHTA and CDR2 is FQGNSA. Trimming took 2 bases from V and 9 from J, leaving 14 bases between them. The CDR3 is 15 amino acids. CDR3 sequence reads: CASSLWGGGGSPLHF. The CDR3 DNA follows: TGTGCCAGCAGCTTATGGGGCGGGGGAGGTTCACCCCTCCACTTT.

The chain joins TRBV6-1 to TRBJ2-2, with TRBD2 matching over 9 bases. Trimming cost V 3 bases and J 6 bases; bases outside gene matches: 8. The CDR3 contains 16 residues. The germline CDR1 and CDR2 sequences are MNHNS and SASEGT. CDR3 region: CASSERGRAPSGELFF. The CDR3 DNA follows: TGTGCCAGCAGTGAGCGCGGGAGGGCCCCTTCCGGGGAGCTGTTTTTT.

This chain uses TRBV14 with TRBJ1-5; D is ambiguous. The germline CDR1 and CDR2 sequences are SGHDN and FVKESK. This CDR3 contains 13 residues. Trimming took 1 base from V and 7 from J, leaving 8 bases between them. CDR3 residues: CASSQGLRQPQHF. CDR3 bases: TGTGCCAGCAGCCAAGGTTTGAGGCAGCCCCAGCATTTT.

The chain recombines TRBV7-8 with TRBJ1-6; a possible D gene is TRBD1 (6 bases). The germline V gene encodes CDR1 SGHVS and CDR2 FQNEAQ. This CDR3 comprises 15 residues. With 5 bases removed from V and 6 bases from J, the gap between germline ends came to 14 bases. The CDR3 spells CASSLRTDSNSPLHF. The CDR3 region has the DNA TGTGCCAGCAGCCTTAGGACAGATAGTAATTCACCCCTCCACTTT.

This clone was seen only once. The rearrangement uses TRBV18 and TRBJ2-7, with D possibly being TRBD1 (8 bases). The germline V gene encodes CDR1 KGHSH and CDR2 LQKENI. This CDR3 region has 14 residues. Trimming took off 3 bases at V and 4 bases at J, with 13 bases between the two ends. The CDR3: CASSPSQGGYEQYF. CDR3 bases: TGTGCCAGCTCACCGTCACAGGGGGGGTACGAGCAGTACTTC.

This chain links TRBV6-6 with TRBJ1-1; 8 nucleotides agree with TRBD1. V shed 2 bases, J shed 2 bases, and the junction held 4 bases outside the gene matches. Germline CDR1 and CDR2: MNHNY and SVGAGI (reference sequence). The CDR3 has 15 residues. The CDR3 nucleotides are TGTGCCAGCAGTTACGGAGGACAGGGAAACACTGAAGCTTTCTTT. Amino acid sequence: CASSYGGQGNTEAFF.

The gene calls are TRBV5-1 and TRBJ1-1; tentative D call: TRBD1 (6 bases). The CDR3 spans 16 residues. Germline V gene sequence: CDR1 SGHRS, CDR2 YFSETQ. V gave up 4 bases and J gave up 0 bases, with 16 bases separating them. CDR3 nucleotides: TGCGCCAGCAGCGGCCGGGACACAAACATGAACACTGAAGCTTTCTTT. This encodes CASSGRDTNMNTEAFF.

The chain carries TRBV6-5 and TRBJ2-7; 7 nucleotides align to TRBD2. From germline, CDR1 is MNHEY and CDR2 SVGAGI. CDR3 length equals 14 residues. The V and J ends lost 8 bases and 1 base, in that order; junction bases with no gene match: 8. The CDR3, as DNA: TGTGCCAGCCGGCAGGCGGGGGTATCCTACGAGCAGTACTTC. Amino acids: CASRQAGVSYEQYF.

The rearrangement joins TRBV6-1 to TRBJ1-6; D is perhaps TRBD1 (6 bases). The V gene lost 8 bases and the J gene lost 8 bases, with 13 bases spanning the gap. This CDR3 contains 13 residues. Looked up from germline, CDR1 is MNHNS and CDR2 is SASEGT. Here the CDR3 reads CASSGGGDSPLHF. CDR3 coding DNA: TGTGCCAGCTCTGGCGGGGGCGATTCACCCCTCCACTTT.

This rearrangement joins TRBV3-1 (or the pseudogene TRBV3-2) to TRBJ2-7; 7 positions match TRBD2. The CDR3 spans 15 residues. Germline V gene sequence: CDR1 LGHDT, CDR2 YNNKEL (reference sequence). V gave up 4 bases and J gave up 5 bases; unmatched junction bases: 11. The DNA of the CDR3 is TGTGCCAGCAGCCCCAGGCGGGAGTGGTCGGACGAGCAGTACTTC. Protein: CASSPRREWSDEQYF.

This chain's CDR3 is CASSRGVGDRAYEQYF. The CDR3 DNA reads TGTGCCAGCAGCCGGGGTGTTGGGGACAGGGCCTACGAGCAGTACTTC. The V gene is TRBV3-1 (or the pseudogene TRBV3-2), the J gene TRBJ2-7; 9 positions match TRBD1. The CDR3 spans 16 residues. The V and J ends lost 4 bases and 2 bases, in that order; junction bases with no gene match: 9. Germline V gives CDR1 LGHDT, CDR2 YNNKEL (reference sequence).